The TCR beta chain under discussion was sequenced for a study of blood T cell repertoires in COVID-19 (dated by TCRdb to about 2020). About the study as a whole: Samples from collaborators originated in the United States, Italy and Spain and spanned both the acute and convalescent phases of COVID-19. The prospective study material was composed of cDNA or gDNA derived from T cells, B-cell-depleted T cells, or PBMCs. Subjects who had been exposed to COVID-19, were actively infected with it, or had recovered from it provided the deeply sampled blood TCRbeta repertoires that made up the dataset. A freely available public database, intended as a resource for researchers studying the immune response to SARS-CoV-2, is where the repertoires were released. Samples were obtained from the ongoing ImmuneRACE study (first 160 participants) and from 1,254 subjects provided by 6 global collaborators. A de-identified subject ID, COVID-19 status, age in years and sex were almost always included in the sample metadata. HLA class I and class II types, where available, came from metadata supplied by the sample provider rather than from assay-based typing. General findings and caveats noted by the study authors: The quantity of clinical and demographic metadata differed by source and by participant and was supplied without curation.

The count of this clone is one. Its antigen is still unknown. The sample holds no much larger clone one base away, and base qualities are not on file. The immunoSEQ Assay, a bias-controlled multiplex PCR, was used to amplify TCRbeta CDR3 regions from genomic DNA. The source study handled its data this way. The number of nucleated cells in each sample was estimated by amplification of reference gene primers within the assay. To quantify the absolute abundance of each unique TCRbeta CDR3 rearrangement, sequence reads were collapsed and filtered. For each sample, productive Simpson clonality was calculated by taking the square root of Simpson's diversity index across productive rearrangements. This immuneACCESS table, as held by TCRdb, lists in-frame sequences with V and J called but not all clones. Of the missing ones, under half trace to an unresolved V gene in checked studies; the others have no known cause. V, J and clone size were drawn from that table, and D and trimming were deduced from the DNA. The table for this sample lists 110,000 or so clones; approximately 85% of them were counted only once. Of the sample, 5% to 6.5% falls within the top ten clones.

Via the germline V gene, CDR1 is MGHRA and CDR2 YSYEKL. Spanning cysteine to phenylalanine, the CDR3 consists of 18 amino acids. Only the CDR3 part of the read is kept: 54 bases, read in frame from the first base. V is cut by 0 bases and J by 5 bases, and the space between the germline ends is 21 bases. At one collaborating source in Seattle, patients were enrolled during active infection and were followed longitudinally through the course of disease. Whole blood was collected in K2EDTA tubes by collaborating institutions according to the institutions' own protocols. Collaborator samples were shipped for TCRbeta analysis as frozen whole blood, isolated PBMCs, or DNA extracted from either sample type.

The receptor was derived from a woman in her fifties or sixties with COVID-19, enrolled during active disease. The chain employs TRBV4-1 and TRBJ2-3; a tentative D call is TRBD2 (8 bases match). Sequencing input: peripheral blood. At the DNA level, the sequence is TGCGCCAGCAGCCAAGATCGGGAGGGGGCGGGTCAAGGAGATACGCAGTATTTT. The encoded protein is CASSQDREGAGQGDTQYF.